The clone carrying this TCR beta chain was observed a handful of times. This specimen comes from a study of blood T cell repertoires in COVID-19. Study context: The United States, Italy and Spain supplied acute and convalescent COVID-19 samples. Sample material is recorded as cDNA or gDNA derived from T cells, B-cell-depleted T cells, or PBMCs.

The CDR3 length is 22 residues. V lost 5 bases to trimming and J lost 0 bases; unmatched junction nucleotides: 22. CDR1 and CDR2 from the germline V gene are SGHVT and SQSDAQ. In the study's own analysis: From reference gene primer amplification, estimates of nucleated cell counts were derived. Method: immunoSEQ multiplex PCR; TCRdb's copy keeps in-frame clones and lacks some. Clone size and the V and J calls come from that table; the DNA yielded D and trimming. Among 200,000 to 300,000 clones listed, over 65% were seen once. Sequencing input: peripheral blood. This TCR came from a woman older than 75 with acute or convalescent COVID-19. The chain uses TRBV7-4 and TRBJ1-4; 9 bases are a match to TRBD1. The CDR3 region is CASSTTSGTGILEESTNEKLFF. The CDR3 nucleotides are TGTGCCAGCAGCACTACCTCCGGGACAGGGATTTTAGAAGAGTCAACTAATGAAAAACTGTTTTTT.